This T cell receptor (beta chain) was identified in a study of T cell repertoires in cytomegalovirus infection. Study-level information: A matching HLA type, together with CMV infection, was signaled by public TCR beta signatures.

V lost 3 bases to trimming and J lost 0 bases, with 10 bases between them. CDR3 size: 15 residues. The V gene's germline CDR1 is SGHAT and CDR2 FQNNGV. TCRdb fed the reads into MiXCR, producing one record per CDR3 protein. The sample records roughly 600,000 distinct CDR3 sequences, 24% being singletons. The sample comprised CD8+ T cells from PBMCs. The chain is built from TRBV11-2 and TRBJ2-3; tentatively, D is TRBD1 or TRBD2 (5 bases each). This clonotype was obtained from a human donor in good health (CMV status not recorded). Some clones in this sample may be carry-over from other donors' samples. The CDR3 sequence is CASSLTAASTDTQYF. In nucleotides, the CDR3 is TGTGCCAGCAGCTTGACAGCGGCTAGCACAGATACGCAGTATTTT. Filled out from reference TRBV11-2 and TRBJ2-3, the complete variable domain reads EAGVAQSPRYKIIEKRQSVAFWCNPISGHATLYWYQQILGQGPKLLIQFQNNGVVDDSQLPKDRFSAERLKGVDSTLKIQPAKLEDSAVYLCASSLTAASTDTQYFGPGTRLTVL.